This T cell receptor (beta chain) was profiled in a study of CD8 T cells in ankylosing spondylitis. General study findings and limits: Fewer than 10 highly homologous variants made up a TCR beta motif that seemed to typify ankylosing spondylitis blood.

CDR1 and CDR2 (germline): MNHNS, SASEGT. The CDR3 length is 16 residues. Germline trimming cut 4 bases from V and 2 bases from J; bases unmatched to any gene: 5. MiXCR, applied by TCRdb to the 5' RACE reads, yields one record per CDR3 protein. The sample shows 670,000 or so distinct CDR3 sequences, 15% to 20% of them seen only once. This clonotype has a handful of counts. Its antigen is currently unknown. The specimen sequenced was blood, either unsorted or a sorted T cell fraction (not recorded which). V usage is TRBV6-1 and J usage is TRBJ2-6; 7 bases match TRBD1. The sequence derives from a male donor with ankylosing spondylitis. CDR3 DNA: TGTGCCAGCAGTGGCAGGGGGAAGGCTGGGGCCAACGTCCTGACTTTC. Amino acids: CASSGRGKAGANVLTF.